These 16 T cell receptor beta chains came from one sample sequenced in a study of PD-1 blockade in classical Hodgkin lymphoma. Each patient relapsed following autologous stem cell transplantation, and prior brentuximab vedotin exposure differed. Magnetic negative selection purified CD4+ T cells from thawed PBMCs. Sequencing was performed with immunoSEQ multiplex PCR; in TCRdb, only in-frame clones are kept and a portion is missing. Of about 24,000 clones listed, 80% to 85% are singletons. The input for sequencing was CD4+ T cells from blood, taken at baseline. These receptor sequences come from a human donor with classical Hodgkin lymphoma.

The chain carries TRBV10-3 and TRBJ2-2; a possible D gene is TRBD1 (5 bases). Trimming stripped 10 bases from V and 4 bases from J, with 7 bases between. The length of the CDR3 is 11 residues. CDR1 is ENHRY, CDR2 SYGVKD, per germline. The CDR3, as DNA: TGTGCCACAGGGTCCACCGGGGAGCTGTTTTTT. Translated, it gives CATGSTGELFF.

This clone showed up just once. The rearrangement links TRBV19 to TRBJ1-5; a weak D match, TRBD1 (5 bases). CDR3 size: 14 residues. V gave up 5 bases and J gave up 4 bases, with 12 bases separating them. In germline, CDR1 is LNHDA, CDR2 SQIVND (reference sequence). CDR3 sequence: CASSGTGGNQPQHF. The CDR3 DNA reads as TGTGCCAGTAGTGGGACGGGAGGAAATCAGCCCCAGCATTTT.

The rearrangement links TRBV28 to TRBJ1-5; possible D gene TRBD1, 6 bases. The CDR3 is made up of 15 amino acids. V lost 5 bases and J lost 11, with 22 bases in between. Germline V gives CDR1 MDHEN, CDR2 SYDVKM. This CDR3 is CASSRQAITRRAQHF. In DNA form, the CDR3 reads TGTGCCAGCAGTAGACAGGCCATAACTAGAAGGGCCCAGCATTTT.

This chain links TRBV11-2 with TRBJ2-2, with TRBD1 matching over 7 bases. CDR3 length: 14 residues. V shed 3 bases and J 4 bases; nucleotides not matched to a gene: 2. CDR1 and CDR2 from the germline V gene are SGHAT and FQNNGV. CDR3 loop: CASSLGQTTGELFF. For the CDR3, the DNA is TGTGCCAGCAGCTTGGGACAGACCACCGGGGAGCTGTTTTTT.

V gene TRBV5-6 combines with J gene TRBJ1-1; D possibly corresponds to TRBD1 (6 bases). There are 14 residues in the CDR3. Trimming took off 5 bases at V and 11 bases at J, with 22 bases between the two ends. Per the germline V gene, CDR1 is SGHDT and CDR2 is YYEEEE. The CDR3 region is CASSRGDRPDFAFF. The CDR3 bases are TGTGCCAGCAGTAGGGGAGACAGGCCCGATTTTGCTTTCTTT.

The CDR3 loop reads CASSFGADGYTF. In DNA, the CDR3 is TGTGCCAGCAGCTTTGGGGCGGATGGCTACACCTTC. The chain has TRBV5-6 and TRBJ1-2; possible D gene TRBD1, 5 bases. The CDR3 extends over 12 amino acids. The germline V and J ends were trimmed by 2 bases and 6 bases, with 8 bases remaining between them. The germline gives CDR1 SGHDT, CDR2 YYEEEE. Full variable domain (outside the CDR3, taken from reference TRBV5-6 and TRBJ1-2): DAGVTQSPTHLIKTRGQQVTLRCSPKSGHDTVSWYQQALGQGPQFIFQYYEEEERQRGNFPDRFSGHQFPNYSSELNVNALLLGDSALYLCASSFGADGYTFGSGTRLTVV.

The chain uses TRBV7-2 and TRBJ2-6, with a weak D call TRBD1 (5 bases). This CDR3 is 16 amino acids long. Per the germline V gene, CDR1 is SGHTA and CDR2 is FQGNSA. Trimming removed 5 bases from V and 0 bases from J, with 11 bases in between. This CDR3 reads CASSLGQFSGANVLTF. In nucleotides, the CDR3 is TGTGCCAGCAGCCTCGGACAATTCTCTGGGGCCAACGTCCTGACTTTC.

This chain connects TRBV25-1 to TRBJ1-3; D may be TRBD1 (5 bases). This CDR3 region has 15 residues. Germline V gives CDR1 MGHDK, CDR2 SYGVNS. Trimming took off 4 bases at V and 4 bases at J, with 14 bases between the two ends. CDR3 bases: TGTGCCAGCAGTGGGGGTGGGGGGATAGGAAACACCATATATTTT. It yields the protein CASSGGGGIGNTIYF.

V usage is TRBV5-3 and J usage is TRBJ2-3, with TRBD2 matching over 15 bases. TRBV5-3 is flagged as an ORF with uncertain function. The V and J ends lost 1 base and 1 base, in that order; junction bases with no gene match: 7. The CDR3 has 19 residues. CDR3 loop: CARSLPGLAGGSGTDTQYF. The CDR3 DNA reads TGTGCCAGAAGCTTGCCCGGACTAGCGGGGGGGTCGGGCACAGATACGCAGTATTTT.

This chain connects TRBV28 to TRBJ1-5; D possibly corresponds to TRBD1 (5 bases). The length of the CDR3 is 15 residues. V was pared by 6 bases and J by 6 bases, with 18 bases between. Germline CDR1 reads MDHEN; CDR2 reads SYDVKM. CDR3 sequence reads: CASSETVLIGQPQHF. CDR3 bases: TGTGCCAGCAGCGAGACAGTTTTAATAGGTCAGCCCCAGCATTTT.

This clone occurred once. The chain has TRBV5-1 and TRBJ2-5; D unclear. The end of the DNA is better explained by TRBJ2-7, so the J call may be wrong. The CDR3 length is 11 residues. Per the germline V gene, CDR1 is SGHRS and CDR2 is YFSETQ. The CDR3 reads CASSDAYEQYF. As DNA, the CDR3 is TGCGCCAGCAGCGATGCCTACGAGCAGTACTTC.

This clone was found once. The J gene is TRBJ1-3, the V gene TRBV9; D perhaps matches TRBD1 (5 bases). This CDR3 comprises 14 residues. Trimming pared 4 bases from V and 0 bases from J, leaving 8 bases between. Looked up from germline, CDR1 is SGDLS and CDR2 is YYNGEE. CDR3 coding DNA: TGTGCCAGCAGCAGGGGAAGCTCTGGAAACACCATATATTTT. This encodes CASSRGSSGNTIYF.

This clone has a handful of counts. The V call is TRBV7-9, the J call TRBJ2-1, with a weak D call TRBD2 (6 bases). CDR3 size: 18 residues. Trimming cost V 4 bases and J 5 bases, with 24 bases left between them. Germline V CDR1 and CDR2: SEHNR, FQNEAQ (reference sequence). The CDR3 DNA follows: TGTGCCAGCAGCTCAGATAGGGAGCGGGCAGGCTGGAACAATGAGCAGTTCTTC. Translating it yields CASSSDRERAGWNNEQFF.

The chain joins TRBV27 to TRBJ2-1, with D perhaps matching TRBD1 (5 bases). The CDR3 is made up of 15 amino acids. The V and J ends lost 5 bases and 4 bases respectively, with 15 bases between them. CDR1 is MNHEY and CDR2 is SMNVEV in the germline V gene (reference sequence). CDR3 sequence (DNA): TGTGCCAGCAGTCAATCCGACCCAGGGTACAATGAGCAGTTCTTC. As protein: CASSQSDPGYNEQFF.

The rearrangement joins TRBV2 to TRBJ1-5, with D perhaps matching TRBD1 (5 bases). Trimming removed 6 bases from V and 8 bases from J, with 17 bases in between. This CDR3 is built from 14 residues. Per germline, CDR1 SNHLY and CDR2 FYNNEI. This chain's CDR3 is CASSGQDGGEPQHF. The DNA of the CDR3 is TGTGCCAGCAGCGGACAAGACGGAGGAGAGCCCCAGCATTTT.

The chain combines TRBV18 with TRBJ1-6; 9 bases match TRBD1. The germline V gene has CDR1 KGHSH and CDR2 LQKENI. This CDR3 comprises 15 residues. V was pared by 3 bases and J by 7 bases, with 4 bases of the junction left unmatched. DNA for the CDR3: TGTGCCAGCTCACCGGACAGGGGTCCGAATTCACCCCTCCACTTT. As protein: CASSPDRGPNSPLHF.